What follows are 28 T cell receptor beta chains derived from one specimen sequenced in a study of T-cell memory formation after mild COVID-19. TCRdb recomputed calls from the 5' RACE reads with MiXCR, one row per CDR3 protein. Altogether some 320,000 distinct CDR3 sequences are present, approximately 15% being singletons, with the ten largest covering under 25%. Sequenced sample: PBMCs or a T cell subset sorted from them (not recorded which). Every receptor here comes from a man between 18 and 29 years old who had mild COVID-19 (a few samples of this study predate the infection). Cell type and time point are not known.

There are a few counts of this clonotype. The rearrangement joins TRBV24-1 to TRBJ2-1; 8 nucleotides match TRBD2. The CDR3 sequence is 15 residues long. Per the germline V gene, CDR1 is KGHDR and CDR2 is SFDVKD. After removal of 4 bases from V and 2 bases from J, the junction contained 3 bases not matched to a gene. CDR3 sequence (DNA): TGTGCCACCAGTGAGACGGGGGGGCCCTACAATGAGCAGTTCTTC. Its translation is CATSETGGPYNEQFF.

V gene TRBV4-3 combines with J gene TRBJ2-3, with 11 nucleotides matching TRBD2. In germline, CDR1 is LGHNA, CDR2 YSLEER. CDR3 size: 15 residues. V shed 0 bases and J 7 bases; nucleotides not matched to a gene: 3. Written as DNA, the CDR3 is TGCGCCAGCAGCCAAGAGGCTAGCGGGGGGTATACGCAGTATTTT. Encoded protein: CASSQEASGGYTQYF.

This clonotype was seen ten or more times. This chain links TRBV7-2 with TRBJ2-5; TRBD1 might be the D (6 bases). Germline lookup yields CDR1 SGHTA and CDR2 FQGNSA. Trimming took 6 bases from V and 1 from J, leaving 9 bases between them. The CDR3 extends over 13 amino acids. The CDR3: CASRAGVQETQYF. CDR3 bases: TGTGCCAGCAGGGCAGGGGTCCAAGAGACCCAGTACTTC.

The chain recombines TRBV5-1 with TRBJ1-2; TRBD1 matches at 7 bases. The CDR3 totals 15 residues. V gave up 4 bases and J gave up 8 bases; unmatched junction bases: 14. CDR1 is SGHRS and CDR2 is YFSETQ in the germline V gene. The CDR3 spells CASSLMGQSGKGYTF. The CDR3 coding sequence is TGCGCCAGCAGCCTAATGGGACAGTCAGGGAAAGGCTACACCTTC.

V is TRBV5-4 and J is TRBJ2-1; 8 nucleotides agree with TRBD1. The V gene's germline CDR1 is SGHNT and CDR2 YYREEE (reference sequence). The trim removed 3 bases at V and 15 bases at J, leaving 11 bases unmatched. The CDR3 has 13 amino acids. The CDR3 here is CASSWYGQGIPFF. DNA of the CDR3: TGTGCCAGCAGCTGGTACGGACAGGGTATCCCGTTCTTC.

This clonotype came up a few times. The gene calls are TRBV4-2 and TRBJ2-3, with D possibly being TRBD2 (6 bases). The CDR3 consists of 16 residues. Trimming removed 4 bases from V and 3 bases from J, with 17 bases in between. Germline V gives CDR1 LGHNA, CDR2 YNFKEQ. The CDR3 loop reads CASSPSFGGGTDTQYF. CDR3 bases: TGTGCCAGCAGCCCGAGTTTCGGGGGAGGTACAGATACGCAGTATTTT.

CDR3 DNA sequence: TGTGCCATCAGAGGGACGGGTTATGGCTACACCTTC. Amino acid sequence: CAIRGTGYGYTF. The chain recombines TRBV10-3 with TRBJ1-2; D is possibly TRBD1 (5 bases). CDR1 is ENHRY, CDR2 SYGVKD, per germline. The CDR3 sequence is 12 residues long. V lost 6 bases and J lost 5, with 10 bases in between.

This chain connects TRBV5-1 to TRBJ2-1; D possibly corresponds to TRBD1 (5 bases). CDR1 is SGHRS and CDR2 is YFSETQ in the germline V gene. V was trimmed by 4 bases and J by 6 bases, leaving 20 bases between them. The CDR3 covers 16 residues. The CDR3 sequence is CASSTLGQGPLNEQFF. DNA of the CDR3: TGCGCCAGCAGCACTCTCGGGCAGGGCCCCCTCAATGAGCAGTTCTTC.

The table lists this clonotype with a few counts. The rearrangement joins TRBV10-3 to TRBJ1-2; D unclear. The germline V gene has CDR1 ENHRY and CDR2 SYGVKD. The V and J ends lost 0 bases and 6 bases respectively, with 5 bases between them. The CDR3 totals 12 residues. CDR3 protein: CAISESTDGYTF. DNA of the CDR3: TGTGCCATCAGTGAGTCAACGGATGGCTACACCTTC.

This clonotype was counted a few times. The V gene is TRBV24-1, the J gene TRBJ1-2; D not certain. V was trimmed by 1 base and J by 2 bases, leaving 7 bases between them. Germline V gene sequence: CDR1 KGHDR, CDR2 SFDVKD. This CDR3 has 14 residues. The CDR3 reads CATSDFTVNYGYTF. DNA of the CDR3: TGTGCCACCAGTGATTTTACAGTAAACTATGGCTACACCTTC.

A few counts support this clonotype. The J gene is TRBJ2-3, the V gene TRBV20-1; D is perhaps TRBD2 (5 bases). Germline assignment: CDR1 DFQATT and CDR2 SNEGSKA (reference sequence). Trimming shortened V by 0 bases and J by 5 bases, and 6 bases separated the two germline ends. The CDR3 length is 12 residues. CDR3 DNA sequence: TGCAGTGCTAGAGATCGGGGAGATACGCAGTATTTT. It codes for CSARDRGDTQYF.

V and J are TRBV5-8 and TRBJ2-2; possibly TRBD1 for D (5 bases). The length of the CDR3 is 16 residues. Germline lookup yields CDR1 SGHTS and CDR2 YDEGEE. V was pared by 8 bases and J by 1 base, with 18 bases between. CDR3 bases: TGTGCCAGACCCCTCCGACAGACTCTGAACACCGGGGAGCTGTTTTTT. It yields the protein CARPLRQTLNTGELFF.

This clonotype showed up just a few times. This sequence joins TRBV20-1 and TRBJ1-4; D gene uncertain. The CDR3 contains 16 residues. CDR1 and CDR2 (germline): DFQATT, SNEGSKA (reference sequence). Deletions cut 4 bases from V and 3 bases from J, with 18 bases between. The CDR3 region is CSAIDTARVSNEKLFF. Here the CDR3 DNA reads TGCAGTGCTATTGACACCGCTCGAGTCTCTAATGAAAAACTGTTTTTT.

In its sample, this clonotype was seen many times. The V call is TRBV12-3 or TRBV12-4, the J call TRBJ1-1, with D perhaps TRBD1 (5 bases). The CDR3 spans 14 residues. Trimming removed 3 bases at V and 2 bases at J, with 10 bases between. The CDR3 reads CASSFSDINTEAFF. The CDR3 DNA is TGTGCCAGCAGTTTCTCGGACATCAACACTGAAGCTTTCTTT.

This clonotype has just a few counts. Here the CDR3 DNA reads TGCGCCAGCAGCCAAGATGGCCAGGGGCGGGTCGATACGCAGTATTTT. It specifies CASSQDGQGRVDTQYF. This sequence joins TRBV4-1 and TRBJ2-3; D may be TRBD1 (6 bases). This CDR3 region has 16 residues. V lost 0 bases, J lost 6 bases, and 16 bases lay in between. Germline lookup yields CDR1 MGHRA and CDR2 YSYEKL.

The chain couples TRBV5-1 to TRBJ1-1, with 8 bases aligning to TRBD1. This CDR3 spans 13 amino acids. V lost 5 bases and J lost 5; bases outside the gene matches: 5. CDR1 is SGHRS and CDR2 is YFSETQ in the germline V gene. CDR3 sequence: CASRTTGVTEAFF. The CDR3, as DNA: TGCGCCAGCAGGACGACAGGGGTAACTGAAGCTTTCTTT.

The sample holds a few counts of this clonotype. This chain uses TRBV12-3 or TRBV12-4 with TRBJ2-1; 9 bases fit TRBD1. J lost 4 bases, V lost 6 bases, and 13 bases had no gene match. This CDR3 region has 17 residues. The CDR3 sequence is CASRLRLLGTGYNEQFF. The CDR3 region has the DNA TGTGCCAGCAGACTCCGTCTTTTGGGGACAGGGTACAATGAGCAGTTCTTC.

The chain carries TRBV5-6 and TRBJ2-4; no clear D. This CDR3 is built from 17 residues. In germline, CDR1 is SGHDT, CDR2 YYEEEE. V was clipped by 0 bases and J by 0 bases, with 13 bases between them. This CDR3 is CASSLALGLLAKNIQYF. The CDR3 region has the DNA TGTGCCAGCAGCTTGGCCCTAGGGTTACTAGCCAAAAACATTCAGTACTTC.

This chain uses TRBV10-3 with TRBJ2-1; TRBD1 might be the D (5 bases). Trimming cost V 2 bases and J 0 bases, with 17 bases left between them. CDR3 length equals 18 residues. The germline V gene has CDR1 ENHRY and CDR2 SYGVKD. In DNA, the CDR3 is TGTGCCATCAGTGAGATAGGGGAAGGGTTAAGCTCCTACAATGAGCAGTTCTTC. Translation: CAISEIGEGLSSYNEQFF.

The sample holds a few counts of this clonotype. For the CDR3, the DNA is TGTGCCAGTAGTATCGGCAGACCCCCTGGAAACACCATATATTTT. Amino acid sequence: CASSIGRPPGNTIYF. V gene TRBV19 combines with J gene TRBJ1-3, with no clear D. The CDR3 runs 15 residues. V was cut by 3 bases and J by 2 bases, with 11 bases left in between. Germline loops: CDR1 LNHDA, CDR2 SQIVND (reference sequence). Full variable domain (remainder filled in from reference TRBV19 and TRBJ1-3): DGGITQSPKYLFRKEGQNVTLSCEQNLNHDAMYWYRQDPGQGLRLIYYSQIVNDFQKGDIAEGYSVSREKKESFPLTVTSAQKNPTAFYLCASSIGRPPGNTIYFGEGSWLTVV.

This clonotype was detected many times. The chain links TRBV5-1 to TRBJ1-2; D might be TRBD1 (6 bases). CDR3 length: 13 residues. Trimming took 4 bases from V and 1 from J, leaving 8 bases between them. Germline V gene lookup returns CDR1 SGHRS and CDR2 YFSETQ. CDR3 region: CASSRDINYGYTF. In nucleotides, the CDR3 is TGCGCCAGCAGCCGGGACATTAACTATGGCTACACCTTC. Full variable domain (rest looked up from reference TRBV5-1 and TRBJ1-2): KAGVTQTPRYLIKTRGQQVTLSCSPISGHRSVSWYQQTPGQGLQFLFEYFSETQRNKGNFPGRFSGRQFSNSRSEMNVSTLELGDSALYLCASSRDINYGYTFGSGTRLTVV.

This clonotype was counted a single time. The chain links TRBV7-2 to TRBJ1-1; maybe TRBD1 (5 bases). The V end lost 1 base, the J end lost 5 bases, and 14 bases lay between the germline ends. Looked up from germline, CDR1 is SGHTA and CDR2 is FQGNSA. This CDR3 comprises 15 residues. The CDR3 sequence is CASSLGGTTGTEAFF. The CDR3 DNA is TGTGCCAGCAGCTTAGGAGGGACTACTGGGACTGAAGCTTTCTTT. Together with reference TRBV7-2 and TRBJ1-1, the CDR3 gives the full variable domain: GAGVSQSPSNKVTEKGKDVELRCDPISGHTALYWYRQSLGQGLEFLIYFQGNSAPDKSGLPSDRFSAERTGGSVSTLTIQRTQQEDSAVYLCASSLGGTTGTEAFFGQGTRLTVV.

The chain has TRBV5-1 and TRBJ2-3, with D possibly TRBD1 on 6 matching bases. The CDR3 length is 14 residues. V dropped 2 bases and J dropped 9 bases, with 16 bases sitting between them. Germline-derived CDR1 and CDR2 are SGHRS and YFSETQ. The CDR3 DNA follows: TGCGCCAGCAGCTTTTCCCCAGGGGCTGGGACGCAGTATTTT. This translates into CASSFSPGAGTQYF.

In nucleotides, the CDR3 is TGTGCCAGCAGGGAACAGGGCTATGGCTACACCTTC. As protein: CASREQGYGYTF. The gene calls are TRBV12-3 or TRBV12-4 and TRBJ1-2; tentatively, D is TRBD1 (6 bases). The CDR3 loop spans 12 amino acids. V lost 6 bases and J lost 4, with 9 bases in between.

V gene TRBV30 combines with J gene TRBJ2-3; D possibly corresponds to TRBD2 (6 bases). Trimming took off 4 bases at V and 5 bases at J, with 19 bases between the two ends. This CDR3 has 15 residues. Germline assignment: CDR1 GTSNPN and CDR2 SVGIG (reference sequence). The CDR3 is CAWMGWGDPVDTQYF. The CDR3 nucleotides are TGTGCCTGGATGGGGTGGGGGGACCCAGTAGATACGCAGTATTTT.

This clonotype has only a few counts. V usage is TRBV11-1 and J usage is TRBJ1-1; D unresolved. Germline V CDR1 and CDR2: SGHAT, FQDESV (reference sequence). V lost 8 bases to trimming and J lost 1 base, with 11 bases between them. The CDR3 has 13 residues. The CDR3 spells CASEWGGNTEAFF. DNA for the CDR3: TGTGCCAGCGAGTGGGGAGGGAACACTGAAGCTTTCTTT.

This clonotype was counted only a few times. The rearrangement uses TRBV29-1 and TRBJ2-4; no clear D gene. This CDR3 has 12 amino acids. Germline CDR1 SQVTM, CDR2 ANQGSEA. Deletions cut 6 bases from V and 7 bases from J, with 13 bases between. The CDR3 protein is CSVAGLGNIQYF. The CDR3 region has the DNA TGCAGCGTCGCCGGCCTTGGGAACATTCAGTACTTC.

This clonotype was counted a few times. CDR3 loop: CASSVPPGPLSYEQYF. CDR3 in DNA: TGTGCCAGCAGTGTACCTCCGGGACCGCTTTCCTACGAGCAGTACTTC. The chain recombines TRBV7-9 with TRBJ2-7; perhaps D is TRBD1 or TRBD2 (5 bases each). The V gene lost 6 bases and the J gene lost 1 base, with 19 bases spanning the gap. The germline gives CDR1 SEHNR, CDR2 FQNEAQ (reference sequence). The length of the CDR3 is 16 residues.